The 3 T cell receptor beta chains below were found in one sample sequenced in a study of cytomegalovirus exposure and HLA in healthy donors. PCR employed 60 Vbeta and 13 Jbeta primers. The method was immunoSEQ multiplex PCR; TCRdb's version includes in-frame clones alone and lacks a portion of them. The table has 95,000 to 100,000 clones, 77% seen once. What was sequenced was PBMCs. These receptors originate from a female donor in good health and CMV-seronegative.

J is TRBJ1-2 and V is TRBV5-6, with D unresolved. V dropped 4 bases and J dropped 2 bases, with 9 bases sitting between them. The CDR3 is 13 amino acids. Germline V gene lookup returns CDR1 SGHDT and CDR2 YYEEEE. The CDR3 DNA is TGTGCCAGCAGCCGGGGTAGGAACTATGGCTACACCTTC. Translating gives CASSRGRNYGYTF.

J is TRBJ1-2 and V is TRBV19; 8 bases align to TRBD1. Germline lookup yields CDR1 LNHDA and CDR2 SQIVND (reference sequence). J gave up 8 bases and V 6 bases, and 11 bases lay outside the gene matches. This CDR3 comprises 14 residues. For the CDR3, the DNA is TGTGCCAGTAGGGGGACAGGCCTCATTGGGGGCTACACCTTC. Translation: CASRGTGLIGGYTF. Based on the CDR3 plus reference TRBV19 and TRBJ1-2, the full variable domain is DGGITQSPKYLFRKEGQNVTLSCEQNLNHDAMYWYRQDPGQGLRLIYYSQIVNDFQKGDIAEGYSVSREKKESFPLTVTSAQKNPTAFYLCASRGTGLIGGYTFGSGTRLTVV.

J is TRBJ2-3 and V is TRBV6-1, with unresolved D. Trimming stripped 11 bases from V and 2 bases from J, with 14 bases between. Germline V gene data show CDR1 as MNHNS and CDR2 as SASEGT. The CDR3 sequence is 13 residues long. CDR3 protein: CAAYTQLTDTQYF. The CDR3 DNA follows: TGTGCCGCATATACCCAACTCACAGATACGCAGTATTTT.